These T cell receptor beta chains were read from a single sample in a study of blood T cell repertoires in COVID-19. Here immunoSEQ multiplex PCR was the method, and the copy in TCRdb shows in-frame clones only, minus some. The data contain about 220,000 clones, around 84% of them singletons. The specimen was peripheral blood. The receptors stem from a man aged 25-40 years with active or convalescent COVID-19. The conserved cysteine and the conserved F or W are not part of the CDR3 here. Each record gives: V gene, CDR3 protein.

TRBV30	AWSELAGDYEQY
TRBV19	ASTVSAGGKTDTQY
TRBV5-1	ASSLDPAGVSDTQY
TRBV4-1	ASSQDKGLATDTQY
TRBV5-4	ASSFGAESTDTQY
TRBV4-2	ASSQDPFGGAWNEQY
TRBV25-1	ASSPWAFRGNNQPQH
TRBV4-2	ASSQDVGGVASGNTIY
TRBV2	ASSEIFDRATGELF
TRBV7-6	ASSLPRGASDTQY
TRBV6-5	ASSYSGSGSYNEQF
TRBV3-1/TRBV3-2	ASSQVAGGPGELF
TRBV19	ASSNWGDRANQPQH
TRBV6-2/TRBV6-3	ASSGGQWLGTEAF
TRBV6-6	ASSLPGLAGGTDTQY
TRBV30	AWSGHANTEAF
TRBV2	ASSKEGAHEQY
TRBV3-1/TRBV3-2	ASSRTGTENQPQH
TRBV7-2	ASSSSTLHSGNTIY
TRBV13	ASSTRQPLFGYT
TRBV6-5	ASNPSGTLYEQY
TRBV28	ASSFRDRGWGQPQH
TRBV29-1	SVEVARGRETQY
TRBV7-3	ASSQTDTDTQY
TRBV6-2/TRBV6-3	ASSYVGGTDTQY
TRBV2	ASSDRGYTEAF
TRBV5-5	ASSLVGTGPYEQY
TRBV28	ASGSGQAIYEQY
TRBV19	ATRGLAGPDTQY
TRBV15	ATSTGLVNEQF
TRBV28	ASSLNPFTGPGEQY
TRBV2	ASRGGAGETQY
TRBV9	ASSVLRTGNEKLF
TRBV28	ASTAGRQGGSPLH
TRBV28	ASSFPIAGGGETQY
TRBV3-1/TRBV3-2	ASSQEDYRDREPYGYT
TRBV6-5	ASSYSITGELF
TRBV19	ASSTTGGRGEQY
TRBV9	ASSVELKLNTGELF
TRBV5-1	ASSGGVTGANVLT
TRBV7-2	ASSLMDIAGNTIY
TRBV28	ASSLWPQDLGIQY
TRBV5-1	ASSLLLGAGEQY
TRBV9	ASSVTLRTKGHTGELF
TRBV19	ASSLDRINSPLH
TRBV28	ASTTGTGIYGYT